Given below is one T cell receptor (beta chain) in context. This specimen belongs to a study of cytomegalovirus exposure and HLA in healthy donors. PCR was performed using 60 Vbeta and 13 Jbeta primers. Produced via immunoSEQ multiplex PCR; TCRdb's table is partial and in-frame only. This table holds 100,000 to 150,000 clones, around 83% found once. The V end was cut by 2 bases, the J end by 2 bases, with 4 bases between. Germline-derived CDR1 and CDR2 are MNHNY and SVGAGI (reference sequence). The CDR3 contains 13 residues. The clonotype originates from a girl aged 2-10 years in good health and CMV-seronegative. The rearrangement links TRBV6-6 to TRBJ1-5; D not certain. The sample comprised PBMCs. The DNA of the CDR3 is TGTGCCAGCAGTTACGAGGGCAATCAGCCCCAGCATTTT. Amino acid sequence: CASSYEGNQPQHF.